This TCR beta chain was sequenced in a study of graft-versus-host responses after intestinal transplantation. About the research overall: Transplantation in recipients was multivisceral, liver-intestinal, or isolated intestinal. Anti-thymocyte globulin induction, then tacrolimus and steroids for around 3 years, went to all recipients.

Findings and limits, study-wide: Within the allografts of patients who had graft-donor T cell macrochimerism, graft-versus-host to host-versus-graft clonal ratios were high. Some GvH clones appeared in ileal mucosa or blood before recipient bone marrow.

Assay: immunoSEQ multiplex PCR; the TCRdb copy retains only in-frame clones and omits some. The data show approximately 37,000 clones, with around nine tenths seen just once and approximately 7.1% held by the top ten. Germline CDR1 MNHNY, CDR2 SVGAGI (reference sequence). This CDR3 spans 15 amino acids. V gave up 6 bases and J gave up 5 bases; unmatched junction bases: 11. Remarks on this clone: Its antigen is undetermined.

This sequence joins TRBV6-6 and TRBJ2-5; TRBD2 matches at 8 bases. Sequenced material: PBMCs, taken 260 to 280 days after transplant. The TCR sequence derives from a human patient who received an intestinal transplant, so some T cells may come from the graft donor. In nucleotides, the CDR3 is TGTGCCAGCAGATTCGGACTAGCCCCCGCCGAGACCCAGTACTTC. It specifies CASRFGLAPAETQYF.